The rows below give T cell receptor beta chains drawn from one sample of a study of CD8+ T cells in alopecia areata. Produced via immunoSEQ multiplex PCR; TCRdb's table is partial and in-frame only. In the table there are under 150,000 clones, around 54% of which are singletons. Specimen: CD4+ T cells sorted from blood, collected at week 24, from a patient treated with tofacitinib. The receptors were sampled from a human donor with alopecia areata. The CDR3 runs from the conserved cysteine through the conserved F or W. The D gene is left open where the match is weak. Not every row has a clone size; where given, it reads once, few, many or a size class.

- TRBJ2-5 TRBV7-2 once TGTGCCAGCAGCTTGGGATTCGTCATCGAGACCCAGTACTTC CASSLGFVIETQYF
- TRBJ1-2 TRBV6-5 - TGTGCCAGCAGCCGGGCGTTGAACTATGGCTACACCTTC CASSRALNYGYTF
- TRBJ2-7 TRBV5-1 - TGCGCCAGCAGCTTGGGGGTGGACAGTTCGAGCTCCTACGAGCAGTACTTC CASSLGVDSSSSYEQYF
- TRBJ1-1 TRBV6-6 - TGTGCCAGCCGTCGAGAACCTGAAGCTTTCTTT CASRREPEAFF
TRBD1 TRBJ1-2 TRBV10-3 - TGTGCCATCAGTGGGGACAGGGGCGACTATGGCTACACCTTC CAISGDRGDYGYTF
- TRBJ2-3 TRBV2 - TGTGCCAGCGTGTCCAGGGTGACGCAGTATTTT CASVSRVTQYF
TRBD2 TRBJ2-5 TRBV7-2 - TGTGCCAGCAGCATCTCTAGCGGGGGGCGAGAGACCCAGTACTTC CASSISSGGRETQYF
TRBD2 TRBJ2-3 TRBV9 - TGTGCCAGCAGCCCCCCGGGAGGCACTAGCACAGATACGCAGTATTTT CASSPPGGTSTDTQYF
- TRBJ2-4 TRBV7-2 - TGTGCCAGCAGCCTCCCGGGGCAAAACATTCAGTACTTC CASSLPGQNIQYF
- TRBJ2-1 TRBV7-2 - TGTGCCAGCAGCTTACTGGATCCCCCGGTTGGCGAGCAGTTCTTC CASSLLDPPVGEQFF
- TRBJ2-5 TRBV7-8 - TGTGCCAGCAGCTTAGGGGGGTTAGAAGAGACCCAGTACTTC CASSLGGLEETQYF
- TRBJ1-5 TRBV7-2 - TGTGCCAGCAGCTCGGACATAGGGCCCCAGCATTTT CASSSDIGPQHF
- TRBJ2-5 TRBV7-7 - TGTGCTAGCAGCTCAGAGAGGGGAGAGACCCAGTACTTC CASSSERGETQYF
TRBD1 TRBJ1-4 TRBV15 once TGTGCCACCAGCAGGGACAGGTTTAATGAAAAACTGTTTTTT CATSRDRFNEKLFF
- TRBJ2-7 TRBV9 few TGTGCCAGCAGCACTTTCATAGCACCCGGGACCGGCTCCGGCGGGGAGCAGTACTTC CASSTFIAPGTGSGGEQYF
- TRBJ2-3 TRBV7-2 few TGTGCCAGCAGCGATCTGGTCTCTTTCACAGATACGCAGTATTTT CASSDLVSFTDTQYF
- TRBJ1-2 TRBV5-4 few TGTGCCAGCAGCTTGCCGCGCGGGCAGGGAATTGGCTACACCTTC CASSLPRGQGIGYTF
- TRBJ2-2 TRBV5-1 - TGCGCCAGCAGCCCCACGGACGGATTTGGCGGGGAGCTGTTTTTT CASSPTDGFGGELFF
TRBD2 TRBJ2-5 TRBV4-1 - TGCGCCAGCAGCCGACAGCAGGCCGGACTAGCCTGGGAAGAGACCCAGTACTTC CASSRQQAGLAWEETQYF
- TRBJ1-6 TRBV28 - TGTGCCAGCAGTTTCCCGGGAAATTTCAATTCACCCCTCCACTTT CASSFPGNFNSPLHF
TRBD1 TRBJ2-7 TRBV11-3 - TGTGCCAGCAGCTTGCACAGGGGTTCCTACGAGCAGTACTTC CASSLHRGSYEQYF
TRBD2 TRBJ2-7 TRBV10-3 - TGTGCCATCAAGTTGGCTAGCGGAGCCTACGAGCAGTACTTC CAIKLASGAYEQYF
- TRBJ1-1 TRBV5-6 few TGTGCCAGCAGCCCGGGGTTAACAGCCCTGAACACTGAAGCTTTCTTT CASSPGLTALNTEAFF
TRBD1 TRBJ1-6 TRBV7-9 - TGTGCCAGCAGCTTAACAGGGGCCAGCAATTCACCCCTCCACTTT CASSLTGASNSPLHF
- TRBJ1-2 TRBV7-8 - TGTGCCAGCTTTCCCAGCGGGGACTTTTTGAATGGCTACACCTTC CASFPSGDFLNGYTF
- TRBJ2-3 TRBV11-3 - TGTGCCAGCAGCCCACCGAGCGGTACGCAGTATTTT CASSPPSGTQYF
- TRBJ2-2 TRBV11-2 - TGTGCCAGCAGCACCCGAGCTACCGCGGAGCTGTTTTTT CASSTRATAELFF
TRBD1 TRBJ1-5 TRBV2 - TGTGCCAGCAGTGATCAGGGGGTGGGCAATCAGCCCCAGCATTTT CASSDQGVGNQPQHF
- TRBJ1-6 TRBV11-3 - TGTGCCAGCAGCTTACGACCAGGGTCCGGTTCACCCCTCCACTTT CASSLRPGSGSPLHF
TRBD1 TRBJ2-7 TRBV7-2 - TGTGCCAGCAGCTTAGCGCCAGGGGGCACTTTTGAGCAGTACTTC CASSLAPGGTFEQYF
- TRBJ1-5 TRBV30 - TGTGCCTGGAGTGCAACCGGGGGACCGATCAATCAGCCCCAGCATTTT CAWSATGGPINQPQHF
- TRBJ2-3 TRBV5-1 - TGCGCCAGCAGCTTGGCGGGGGCCAATACGCAGTATTTT CASSLAGANTQYF
- TRBJ2-3 TRBV5-1 few TGCGCCAGCAGCTTGGTCGGGGGAGATACGCAGTATTTT CASSLVGGDTQYF
TRBD1 TRBJ2-7 TRBV5-1 - TGCGCCAGCAGCTTGGTATCGGGACAGGGGGCTCACGAGCAGTACTTC CASSLVSGQGAHEQYF
TRBD1 TRBJ1-2 TRBV14 - TGTGCCAGCAGCCCACGGACAGGGATCAACTATGGCTACACCTTC CASSPRTGINYGYTF
- TRBJ1-1 TRBV5-1 - TGCGCCAGCAGCTTGGTAGGCGGGGGCGCTGAAGCTTTCTTT CASSLVGGGAEAFF
- TRBJ1-3 TRBV9 - TGTGCCAGCAGCGTAGACCTTTCTGGAAACACCATATATTTT CASSVDLSGNTIYF
- TRBJ1-1 TRBV7-9 few TGTGCCAGCAGCTTATTGACGACTGAAGCTTTCTTT CASSLLTTEAFF